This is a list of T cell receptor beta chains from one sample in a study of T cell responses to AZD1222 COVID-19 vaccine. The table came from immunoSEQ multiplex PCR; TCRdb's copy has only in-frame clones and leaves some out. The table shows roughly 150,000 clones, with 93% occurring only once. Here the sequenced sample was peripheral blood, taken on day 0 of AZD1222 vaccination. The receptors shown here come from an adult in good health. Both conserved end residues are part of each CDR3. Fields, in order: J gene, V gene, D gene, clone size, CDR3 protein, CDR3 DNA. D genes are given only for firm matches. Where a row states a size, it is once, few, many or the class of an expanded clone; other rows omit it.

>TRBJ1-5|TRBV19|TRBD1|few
CASRGPYQPQHF
TGTGCCAGCAGGGGGCCTTATCAGCCCCAGCATTTT
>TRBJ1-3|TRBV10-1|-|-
CALYTIYF
TGCGCCCTGTACACCATATATTTT
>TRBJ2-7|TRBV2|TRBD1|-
CASRRQPGQGSYEQYF
TGTGCCAGCAGACGGCAACCGGGACAGGGATCCTACGAGCAGTACTTC
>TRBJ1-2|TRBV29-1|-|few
CSVVGGRDYGYTF
TGCAGCGTTGTAGGAGGGAGGGACTATGGCTACACCTTC
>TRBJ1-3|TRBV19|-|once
CASSTVSSGNTIYF
TGTGCCAGTAGTACTGTCTCCTCTGGAAACACCATATATTTT
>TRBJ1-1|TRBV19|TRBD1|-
CASSNRGATEAFF
TGTGCCAGTAGTAACAGGGGGGCCACTGAAGCTTTCTTT
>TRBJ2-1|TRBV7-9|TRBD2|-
CASSLTSFEQFF
TGTGCCAGCAGCTTGACTAGCTTCGAGCAGTTCTTC
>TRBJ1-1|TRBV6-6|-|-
CASRSDGLNTEAFF
TGTGCCAGCAGGTCTGACGGATTGAACACTGAAGCTTTCTTT
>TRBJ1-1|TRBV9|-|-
CASSVAWGTEAFF
TGTGCCAGCAGCGTAGCATGGGGAACTGAAGCTTTCTTT
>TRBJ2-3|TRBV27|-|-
CASSIMGRDTDTQYF
TGTGCCAGCAGTATTATGGGGCGCGACACAGATACGCAGTATTTT
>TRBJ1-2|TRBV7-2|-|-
CASRSAAIELYGYTF
TGTGCCAGCAGGTCGGCGGCGATCGAGCTCTATGGCTACACCTTC
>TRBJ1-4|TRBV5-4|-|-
CASSSPNEKLFF
TGTGCCAGCAGCTCTCCAAATGAAAAACTGTTTTTT
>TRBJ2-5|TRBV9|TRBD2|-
CASSPGVSGSRPLETQYF
TGTGCCAGCAGCCCAGGAGTTAGCGGGAGCAGGCCGTTGGAGACCCAGTACTTC
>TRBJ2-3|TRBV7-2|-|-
CASSLQPSADTQYF
TGTGCCAGCAGCCTTCAACCTTCCGCAGATACGCAGTATTTT
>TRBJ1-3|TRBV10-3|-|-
CAISDETSGNTIYF
TGTGCCATCAGTGACGAAACCTCTGGAAACACCATATATTTT
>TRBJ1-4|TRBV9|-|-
CASSVEGRGEKLFF
TGTGCCAGCAGCGTAGAGGGTAGGGGTGAAAAACTGTTTTTT
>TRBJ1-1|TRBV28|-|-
CTAKGREKAFF
TGTACCGCGAAGGGGCGTGAGAAGGCTTTCTTT
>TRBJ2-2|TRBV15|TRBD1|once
CATSSADRGRTGELFF
TGTGCCACCAGCAGTGCGGACAGGGGGCGGACCGGGGAGCTGTTTTTT
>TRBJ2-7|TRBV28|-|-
CASNPVDRPTYEQYF
TGTGCCAGCAACCCAGTGGACCGACCAACCTACGAGCAGTACTTC
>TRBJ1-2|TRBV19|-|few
CASSIDPGWLDGYTF
TGTGCCAGTAGTATAGATCCTGGGTGGCTGGATGGCTACACCTTC
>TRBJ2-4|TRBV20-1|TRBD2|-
CSASAATSGLAKNIQYF
TGCAGTGCTAGTGCCGCGACTAGCGGGTTAGCCAAAAACATTCAGTACTTC
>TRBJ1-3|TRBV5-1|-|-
CASSLLGSGNTIYF
TGCGCCAGCAGCTTGCTCGGGTCTGGAAACACCATATATTTT
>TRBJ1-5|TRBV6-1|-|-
CASSEVGRAIGQHF
TGTGCCAGCAGTGAAGTCGGCAGGGCCATCGGGCAGCATTTT
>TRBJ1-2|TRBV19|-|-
CASRQANYGYTF
TGTGCCAGTCGACAAGCTAACTATGGCTACACCTTC
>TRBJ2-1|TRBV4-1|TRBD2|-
CASSHKGDNGLALMDEQFF
TGCGCCAGCAGCCACAAAGGGGACAACGGACTAGCCCTCATGGATGAGCAGTTCTTC
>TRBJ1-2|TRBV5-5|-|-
CASSFSTEYGYTF
TGTGCCAGCAGCTTTTCGACCGAGTATGGCTACACCTTC
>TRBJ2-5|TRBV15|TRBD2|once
CATRLGRDQETQYF
TGTGCCACCCGCTTGGGGAGGGACCAAGAGACCCAGTACTTC
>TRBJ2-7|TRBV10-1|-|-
CDGLSTEQYF
TGCGACGGTCTGTCTACCGAGCAGTACTTC
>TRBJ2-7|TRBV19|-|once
CASSWRPSYEQYF
TGTGCCAGTAGTTGGCGGCCCTCCTACGAGCAGTACTTC
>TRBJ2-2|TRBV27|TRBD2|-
CASTPLTSAKWSTGELFF
TGTGCCAGCACCCCTCTCACTAGCGCCAAGTGGAGCACCGGGGAGCTGTTTTTT
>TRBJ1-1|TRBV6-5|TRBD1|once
CASSWTGKGAFF
TGTGCCAGCAGTTGGACAGGCAAGGGAGCTTTCTTT
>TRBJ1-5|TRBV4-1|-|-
CASSQAGEGMGQPQHF
TGCGCCAGCAGCCAAGCGGGGGAGGGGATGGGGCAGCCCCAGCATTTT
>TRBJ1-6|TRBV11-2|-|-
CASRTPGGRNSPLHF
TGTGCCAGCAGGACGCCGGGCGGAAGAAATTCACCCCTCCACTTT
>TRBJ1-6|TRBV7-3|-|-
CASSRGGPNSPLHF
TGTGCCAGCAGCCGGGGAGGGCCGAATTCACCCCTCCACTTT
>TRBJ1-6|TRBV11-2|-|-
CASSAYRGSPLHF
TGTGCCAGCAGCGCATATCGGGGTTCACCCCTCCACTTT
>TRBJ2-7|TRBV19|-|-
CASSRDGSSWEQYF
TGTGCCAGTAGTAGGGACGGCTCCAGTTGGGAGCAGTACTTC
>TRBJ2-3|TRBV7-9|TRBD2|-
CASSLGISGGPTDTQYF
TGTGCCAGCAGCTTAGGTATAAGCGGGGGCCCCACAGATACGCAGTATTTT
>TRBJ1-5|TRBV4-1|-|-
CASSQDGGSNQPQHF
TGCGCCAGCAGCCAAGATGGGGGCAGCAATCAGCCCCAGCATTTT
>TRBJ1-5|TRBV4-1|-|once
CASSQEDRGNQPQHF
TGCGCCAGCAGCCAAGAAGATCGGGGCAATCAGCCCCAGCATTTT
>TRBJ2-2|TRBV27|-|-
CASSPRDNANTGELFF
TGTGCCAGCAGCCCCCGGGACAACGCGAACACCGGGGAGCTGTTTTTT
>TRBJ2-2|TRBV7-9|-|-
CASSHSRDNGELFF
TGTGCCAGCAGCCATTCCAGGGATAACGGGGAGCTGTTTTTT
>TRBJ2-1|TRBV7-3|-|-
CASSLGLGNEQFF
TGTGCCAGCAGCCTGGGACTGGGCAATGAGCAGTTCTTC
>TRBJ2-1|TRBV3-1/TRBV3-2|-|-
CASSQVISVIPYNEQFF
TGTGCCAGCAGCCAAGTAATCTCAGTAATCCCCTACAATGAGCAGTTCTTC
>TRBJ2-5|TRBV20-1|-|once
CSASGAAQETQYF
TGCAGTGCTAGTGGGGCGGCCCAAGAGACCCAGTACTTC
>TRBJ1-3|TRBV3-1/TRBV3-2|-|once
CASSQGGGGGNTIYF
TGTGCCAGCAGCCAAGGTGGGGGAGGAGGAAACACCATATATTTT
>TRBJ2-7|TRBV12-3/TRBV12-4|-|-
CASKVGTYEQYF
TGTGCCAGCAAGGTCGGGACCTACGAGCAGTACTTC
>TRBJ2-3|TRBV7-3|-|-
CASSLIGSTDTQYF
TGTGCCAGCAGCTTGATTGGGAGCACAGATACGCAGTATTTT
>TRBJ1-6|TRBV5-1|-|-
CASSSQGPYNSPLHF
TGCGCCAGCAGCTCCCAGGGACCCTATAATTCACCCCTCCACTTT
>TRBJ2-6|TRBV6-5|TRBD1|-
CASGSMTGAGANVLTF
TGTGCCAGCGGTTCCATGACAGGGGCTGGGGCCAACGTCCTGACTTTC